This T cell receptor beta chain was captured in a study of identical twins. This clonotype was recorded many times. No antigen is known for it. Looked up from germline, CDR1 is SGHVS and CDR2 is FQNEAQ. Trimming shortened V by 5 bases and J by 2 bases, and 9 bases separated the two germline ends. The CDR3 runs 13 residues. A universal primer site arose from template switching, and cDNA bore unique molecular identifiers. MiXCR, run by TCRdb on the 5' RACE reads, gives a single entry per CDR3 protein. The data contain roughly 570,000 distinct CDR3 sequences, approximately 10% of them singletons. Findings and caveats of the study: Fewer insertions marked abundant cord blood beta clonotypes; young adult naive trended weakly, memory not at all. Alpha sequences out of frame and shared by twins had excess low generation probability.

This same sample was also part of a study on yellow fever vaccine responses in identical twins. Per that paper: Twins' vaccine T cell response reportedly seemed partly convergent, partly personalized.

The gene calls are TRBV7-8 and TRBJ2-5; D might be TRBD1 (5 bases). Material for sequencing was PBMCs. The TCR comes from a young woman in good health. For the CDR3, the DNA is TGTGCCAGCAGCCCCCGGACACAAGAGACCCAGTACTTC. It translates to CASSPRTQETQYF.